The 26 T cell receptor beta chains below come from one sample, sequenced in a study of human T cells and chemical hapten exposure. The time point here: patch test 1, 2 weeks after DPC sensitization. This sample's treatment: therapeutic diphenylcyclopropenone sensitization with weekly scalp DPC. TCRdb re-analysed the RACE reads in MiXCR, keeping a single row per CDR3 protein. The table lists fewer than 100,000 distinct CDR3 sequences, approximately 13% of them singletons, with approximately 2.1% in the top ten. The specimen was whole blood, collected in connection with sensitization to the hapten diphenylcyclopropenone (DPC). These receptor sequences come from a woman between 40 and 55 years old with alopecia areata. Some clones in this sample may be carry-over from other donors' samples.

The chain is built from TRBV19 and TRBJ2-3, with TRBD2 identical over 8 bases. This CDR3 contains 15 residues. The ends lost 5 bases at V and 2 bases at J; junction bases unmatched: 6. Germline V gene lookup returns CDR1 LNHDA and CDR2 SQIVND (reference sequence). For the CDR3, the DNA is TGTGCCAGTAGTGTTAGCGGGGCGAACACAGATACGCAGTATTTT. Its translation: CASSVSGANTDTQYF.

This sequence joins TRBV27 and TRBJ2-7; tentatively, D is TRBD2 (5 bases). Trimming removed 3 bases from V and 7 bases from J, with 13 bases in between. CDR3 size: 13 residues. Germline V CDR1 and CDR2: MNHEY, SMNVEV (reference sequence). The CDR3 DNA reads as TGTGCCAGCAGTTTCCTCTCCCGAGGGGAGCAGTACTTC. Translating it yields CASSFLSRGEQYF.

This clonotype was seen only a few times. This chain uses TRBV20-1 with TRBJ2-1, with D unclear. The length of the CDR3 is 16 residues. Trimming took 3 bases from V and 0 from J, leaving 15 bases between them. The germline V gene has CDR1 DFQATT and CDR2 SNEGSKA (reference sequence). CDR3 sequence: CSASLGKTSSYNEQFF. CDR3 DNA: TGCAGTGCTAGTTTGGGAAAAACAAGCTCCTACAATGAGCAGTTCTTC.

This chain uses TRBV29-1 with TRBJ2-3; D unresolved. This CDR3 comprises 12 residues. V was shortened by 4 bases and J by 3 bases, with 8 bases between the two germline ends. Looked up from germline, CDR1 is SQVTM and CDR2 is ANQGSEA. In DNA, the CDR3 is TGCAGCGTTGGGCTAAGAACAGATACGCAGTATTTT. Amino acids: CSVGLRTDTQYF.

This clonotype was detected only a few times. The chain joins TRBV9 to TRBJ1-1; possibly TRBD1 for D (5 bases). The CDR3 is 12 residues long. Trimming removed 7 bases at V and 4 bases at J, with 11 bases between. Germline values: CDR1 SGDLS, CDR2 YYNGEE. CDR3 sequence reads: CASAGLLTEAFF. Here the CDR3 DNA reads TGTGCCAGCGCAGGGCTGCTCACTGAAGCTTTCTTT. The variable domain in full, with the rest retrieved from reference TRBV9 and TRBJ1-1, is DSGVTQTPKHLITATGQRVTLRCSPRSGDLSVYWYQQSLDQGLQFLIQYYNGEERAKGNILERFSAQQFPDLHSELNLSSLELGDSALYFCASAGLLTEAFFGQGTRLTVV.

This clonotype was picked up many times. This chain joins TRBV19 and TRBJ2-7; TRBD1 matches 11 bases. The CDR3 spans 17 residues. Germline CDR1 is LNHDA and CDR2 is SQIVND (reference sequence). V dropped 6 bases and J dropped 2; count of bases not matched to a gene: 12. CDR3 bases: TGTGCCAGTAGAAAACGTGTCGGGGGACAGGGGGCCTACGAGCAGTACTTC. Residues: CASRKRVGGQGAYEQYF.

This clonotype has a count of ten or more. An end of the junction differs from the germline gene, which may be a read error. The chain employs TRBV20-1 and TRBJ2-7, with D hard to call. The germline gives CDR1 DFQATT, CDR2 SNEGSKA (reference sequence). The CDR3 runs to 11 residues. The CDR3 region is CSARETYEQYF. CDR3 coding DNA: TGCAGTGCGAGAGAGACCTACGAGCAGTACTTC.

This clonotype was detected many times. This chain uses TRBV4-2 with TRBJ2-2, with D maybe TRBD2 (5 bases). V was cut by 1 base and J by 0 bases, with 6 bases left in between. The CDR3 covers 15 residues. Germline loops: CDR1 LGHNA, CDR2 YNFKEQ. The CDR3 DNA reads TGTGCCAGCAGCCAAGCGGGGACGAACACCGGGGAGCTGTTTTTT. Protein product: CASSQAGTNTGELFF.

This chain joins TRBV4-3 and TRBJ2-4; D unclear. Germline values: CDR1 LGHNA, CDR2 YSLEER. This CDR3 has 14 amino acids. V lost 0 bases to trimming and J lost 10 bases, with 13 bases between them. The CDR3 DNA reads TGCGCCAGCAGCCAAGATCTCGCACGTCCGATTCAGTACTTC. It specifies CASSQDLARPIQYF.

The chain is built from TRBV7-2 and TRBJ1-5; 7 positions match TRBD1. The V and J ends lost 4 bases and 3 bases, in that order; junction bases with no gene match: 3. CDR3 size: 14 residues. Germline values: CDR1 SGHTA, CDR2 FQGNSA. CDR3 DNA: TGTGCCAGCAGCTCTACAGGGGCCAATCAGCCCCAGCATTTT. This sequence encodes CASSSTGANQPQHF.

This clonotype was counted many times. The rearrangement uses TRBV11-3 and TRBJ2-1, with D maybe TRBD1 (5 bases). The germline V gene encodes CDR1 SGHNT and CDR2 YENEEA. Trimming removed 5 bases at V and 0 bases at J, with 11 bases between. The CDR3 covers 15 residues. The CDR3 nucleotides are TGTGCCAGCAGCCCTTCGACAGACTCCTACAATGAGCAGTTCTTC. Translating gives CASSPSTDSYNEQFF.

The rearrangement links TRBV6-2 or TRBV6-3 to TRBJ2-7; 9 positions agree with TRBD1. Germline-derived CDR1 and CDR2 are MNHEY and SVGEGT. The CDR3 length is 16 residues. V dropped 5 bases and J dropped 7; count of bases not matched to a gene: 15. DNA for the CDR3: TGTGCCAGCAGTCTACGCCGGGACAGGGCCATCCGGGAGCAGTACTTC. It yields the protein CASSLRRDRAIREQYF.

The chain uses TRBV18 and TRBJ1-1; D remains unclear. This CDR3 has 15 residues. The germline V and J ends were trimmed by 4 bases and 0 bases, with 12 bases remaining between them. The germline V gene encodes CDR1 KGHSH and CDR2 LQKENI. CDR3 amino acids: CASSHRTPVNTEAFF. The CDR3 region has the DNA TGTGCCAGCTCACATCGTACTCCCGTGAACACTGAAGCTTTCTTT.

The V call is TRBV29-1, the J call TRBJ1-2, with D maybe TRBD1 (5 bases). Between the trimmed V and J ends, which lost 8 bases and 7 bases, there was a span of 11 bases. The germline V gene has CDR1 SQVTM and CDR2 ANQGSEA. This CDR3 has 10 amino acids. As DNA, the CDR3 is TGCAGCTACTGGCAGGGTGGCTACACCTTC. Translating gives CSYWQGGYTF.

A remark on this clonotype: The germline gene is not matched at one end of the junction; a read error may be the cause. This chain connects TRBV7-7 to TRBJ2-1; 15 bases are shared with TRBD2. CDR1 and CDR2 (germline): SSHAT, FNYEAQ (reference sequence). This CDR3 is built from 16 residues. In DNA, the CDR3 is TGTGCTAGCAGCCGCGGACTAGCGGGAGGGTACAATGAGCAGTTCTTC. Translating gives CASSRGLAGGYNEQFF.

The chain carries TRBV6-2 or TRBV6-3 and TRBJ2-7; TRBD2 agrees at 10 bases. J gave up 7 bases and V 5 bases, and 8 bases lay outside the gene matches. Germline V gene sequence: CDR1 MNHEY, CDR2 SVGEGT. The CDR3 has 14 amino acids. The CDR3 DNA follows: TGTGCCAGCAGTGATACTAGCGGGGCTACTGAGCAGTACTTC. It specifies CASSDTSGATEQYF.

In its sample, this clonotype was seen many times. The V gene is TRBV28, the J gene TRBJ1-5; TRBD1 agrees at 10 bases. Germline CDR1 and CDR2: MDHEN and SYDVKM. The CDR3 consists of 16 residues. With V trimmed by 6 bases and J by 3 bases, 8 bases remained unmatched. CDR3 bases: TGTGCCAGCAGGGGGTGGGACAGGGGTTTCAATCAGCCCCAGCATTTT. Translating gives CASRGWDRGFNQPQHF.

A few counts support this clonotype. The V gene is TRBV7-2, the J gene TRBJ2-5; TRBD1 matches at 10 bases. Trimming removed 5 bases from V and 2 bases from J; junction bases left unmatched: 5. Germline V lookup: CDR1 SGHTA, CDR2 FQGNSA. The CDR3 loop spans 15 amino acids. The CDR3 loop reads CASSPRTGGQETQYF. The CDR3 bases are TGTGCCAGCAGCCCTCGGACAGGGGGGCAAGAGACCCAGTACTTC.

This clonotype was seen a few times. CDR3 bases: TGTGCCAGCAGCAAAGGAAAGAAGTACCCCCCATCCTACGAGCAGTACTTC. Its protein is CASSKGKKYPPSYEQYF. The V and J genes are TRBV21-1 and TRBJ2-7; TRBD1 is taken as the D call from the table, unchecked against the DNA. TRBV21-1 is marked as a pseudogene. This CDR3 has 17 residues.

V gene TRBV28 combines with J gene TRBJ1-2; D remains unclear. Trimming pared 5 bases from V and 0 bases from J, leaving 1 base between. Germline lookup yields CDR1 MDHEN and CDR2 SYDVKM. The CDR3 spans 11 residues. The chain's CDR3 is CASSPNYGYTF. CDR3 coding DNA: TGTGCCAGCAGTCCTAACTATGGCTACACCTTC.

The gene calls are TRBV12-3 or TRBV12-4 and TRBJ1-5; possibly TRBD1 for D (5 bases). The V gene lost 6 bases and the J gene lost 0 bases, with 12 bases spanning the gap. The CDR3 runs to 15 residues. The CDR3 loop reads CASSRGRYSNQPQHF. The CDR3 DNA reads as TGTGCCAGCAGCCGGGGCAGATATAGCAATCAGCCCCAGCATTTT.

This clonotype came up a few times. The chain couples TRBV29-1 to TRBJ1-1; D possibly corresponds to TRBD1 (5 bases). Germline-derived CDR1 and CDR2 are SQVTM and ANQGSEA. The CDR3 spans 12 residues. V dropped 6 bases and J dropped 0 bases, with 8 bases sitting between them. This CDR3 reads CSVDSMNTEAFF. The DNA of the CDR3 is TGCAGCGTCGACAGTATGAACACTGAAGCTTTCTTT.

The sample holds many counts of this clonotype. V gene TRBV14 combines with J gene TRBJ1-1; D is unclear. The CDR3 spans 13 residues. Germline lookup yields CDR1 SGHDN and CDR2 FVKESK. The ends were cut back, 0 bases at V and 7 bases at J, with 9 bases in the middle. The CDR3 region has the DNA TGTGCCAGCAGCCAAGATTCAGGCCTTGAAGCTTTCTTT. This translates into CASSQDSGLEAFF.

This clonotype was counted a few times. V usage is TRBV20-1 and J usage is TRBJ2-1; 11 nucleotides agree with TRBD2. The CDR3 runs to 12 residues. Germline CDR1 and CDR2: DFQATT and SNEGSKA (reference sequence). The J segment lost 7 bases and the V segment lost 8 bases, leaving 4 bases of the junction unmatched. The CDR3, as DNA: TGCAGTCTAGCGGGAGGTATTAATGAGCAGTTCTTC. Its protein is CSLAGGINEQFF.

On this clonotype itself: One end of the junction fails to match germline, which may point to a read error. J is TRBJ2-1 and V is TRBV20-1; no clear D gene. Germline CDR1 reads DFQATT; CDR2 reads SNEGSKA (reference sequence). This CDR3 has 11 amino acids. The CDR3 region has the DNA TGTAGTGCTAGGGTCTACAATGAGCAGTTCTTC. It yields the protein CSARVYNEQFF.

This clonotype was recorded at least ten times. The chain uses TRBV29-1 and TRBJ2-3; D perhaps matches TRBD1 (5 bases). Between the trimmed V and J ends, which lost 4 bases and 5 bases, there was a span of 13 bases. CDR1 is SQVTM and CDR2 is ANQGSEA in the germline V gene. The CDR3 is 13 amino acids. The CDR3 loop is CSVVSGYEDTQYF. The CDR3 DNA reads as TGCAGCGTTGTTTCAGGGTATGAAGATACGCAGTATTTT.